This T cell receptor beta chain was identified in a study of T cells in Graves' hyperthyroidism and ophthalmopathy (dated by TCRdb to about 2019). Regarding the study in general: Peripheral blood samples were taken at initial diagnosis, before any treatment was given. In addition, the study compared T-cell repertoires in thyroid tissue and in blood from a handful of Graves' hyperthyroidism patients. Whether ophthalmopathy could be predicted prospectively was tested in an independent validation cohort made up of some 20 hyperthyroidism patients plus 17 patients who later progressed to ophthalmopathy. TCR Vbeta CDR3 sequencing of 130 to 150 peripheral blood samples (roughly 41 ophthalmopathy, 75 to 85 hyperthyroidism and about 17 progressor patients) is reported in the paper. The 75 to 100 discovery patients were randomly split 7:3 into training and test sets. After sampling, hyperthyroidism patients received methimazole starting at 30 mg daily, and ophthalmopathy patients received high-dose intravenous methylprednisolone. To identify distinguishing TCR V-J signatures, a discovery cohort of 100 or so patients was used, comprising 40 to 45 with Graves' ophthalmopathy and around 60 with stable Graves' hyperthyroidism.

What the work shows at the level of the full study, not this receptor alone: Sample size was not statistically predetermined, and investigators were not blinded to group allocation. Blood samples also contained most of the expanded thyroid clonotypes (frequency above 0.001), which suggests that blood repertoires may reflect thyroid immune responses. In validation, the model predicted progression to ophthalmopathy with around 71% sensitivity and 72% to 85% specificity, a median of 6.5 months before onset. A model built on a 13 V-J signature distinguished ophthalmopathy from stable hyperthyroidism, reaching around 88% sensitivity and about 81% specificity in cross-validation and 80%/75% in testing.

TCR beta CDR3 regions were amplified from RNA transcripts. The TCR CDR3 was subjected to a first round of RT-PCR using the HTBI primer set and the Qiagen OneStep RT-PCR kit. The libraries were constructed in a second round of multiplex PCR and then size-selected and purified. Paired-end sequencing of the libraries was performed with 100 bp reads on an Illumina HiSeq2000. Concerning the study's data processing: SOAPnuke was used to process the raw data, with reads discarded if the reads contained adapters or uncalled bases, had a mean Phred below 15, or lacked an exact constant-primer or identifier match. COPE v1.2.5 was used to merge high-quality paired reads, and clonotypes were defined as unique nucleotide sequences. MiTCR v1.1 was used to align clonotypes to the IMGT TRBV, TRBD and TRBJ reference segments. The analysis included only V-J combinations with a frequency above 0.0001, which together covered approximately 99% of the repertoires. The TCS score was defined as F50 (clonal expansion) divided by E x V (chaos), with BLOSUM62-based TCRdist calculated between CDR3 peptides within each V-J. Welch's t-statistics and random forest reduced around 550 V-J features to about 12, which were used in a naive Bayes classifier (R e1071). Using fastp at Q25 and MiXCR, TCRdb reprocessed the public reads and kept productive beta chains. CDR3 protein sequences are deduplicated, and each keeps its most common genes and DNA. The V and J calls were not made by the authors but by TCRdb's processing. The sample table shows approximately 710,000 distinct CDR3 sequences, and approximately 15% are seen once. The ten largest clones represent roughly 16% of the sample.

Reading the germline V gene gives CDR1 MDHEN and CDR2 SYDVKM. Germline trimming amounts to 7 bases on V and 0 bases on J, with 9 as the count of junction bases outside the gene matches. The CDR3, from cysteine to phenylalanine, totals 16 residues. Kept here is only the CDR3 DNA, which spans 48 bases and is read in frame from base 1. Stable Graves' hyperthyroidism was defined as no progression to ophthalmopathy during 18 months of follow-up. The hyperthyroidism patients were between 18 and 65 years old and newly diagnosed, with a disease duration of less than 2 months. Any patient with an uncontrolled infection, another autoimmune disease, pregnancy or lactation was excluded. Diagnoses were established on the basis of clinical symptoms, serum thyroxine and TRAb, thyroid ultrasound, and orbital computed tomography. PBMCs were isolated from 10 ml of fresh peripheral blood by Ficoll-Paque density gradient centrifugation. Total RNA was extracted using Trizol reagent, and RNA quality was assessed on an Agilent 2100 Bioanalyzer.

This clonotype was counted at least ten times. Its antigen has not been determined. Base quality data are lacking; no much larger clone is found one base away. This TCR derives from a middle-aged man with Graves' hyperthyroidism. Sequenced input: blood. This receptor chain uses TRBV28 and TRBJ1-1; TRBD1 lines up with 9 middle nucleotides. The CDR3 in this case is CASNIGDRAMNTEAFF. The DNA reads TGTGCCAGCAACATTGGGGACAGGGCCATGAACACTGAAGCTTTCTTT.